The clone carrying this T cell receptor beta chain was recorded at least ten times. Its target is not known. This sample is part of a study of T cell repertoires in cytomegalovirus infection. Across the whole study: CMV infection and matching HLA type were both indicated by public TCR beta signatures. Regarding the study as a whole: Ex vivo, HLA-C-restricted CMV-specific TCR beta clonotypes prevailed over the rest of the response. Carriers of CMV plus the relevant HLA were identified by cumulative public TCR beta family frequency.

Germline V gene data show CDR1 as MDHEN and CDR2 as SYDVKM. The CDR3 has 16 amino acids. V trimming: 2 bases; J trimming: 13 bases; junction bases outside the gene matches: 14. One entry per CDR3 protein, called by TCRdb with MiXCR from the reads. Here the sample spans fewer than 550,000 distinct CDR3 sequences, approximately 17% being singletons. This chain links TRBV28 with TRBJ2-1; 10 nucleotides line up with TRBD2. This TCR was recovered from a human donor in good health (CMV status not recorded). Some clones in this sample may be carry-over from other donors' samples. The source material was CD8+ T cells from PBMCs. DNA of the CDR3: TGTGCCAGCAGTTTAAGTCCCCTGACTAGCGGGTTCCCCCAGTTCTTC. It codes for CASSLSPLTSGFPQFF.